This T cell receptor beta chain originates from a study of breast tumors, draining lymph nodes, adjacent tissues. General study points: Tumor and nontumor repertoires were significantly more similar in luminal-like than in basal-like breast cancer. Compared with lymph nodes, tumors were less diverse; compared with nontumor tissue, more.

Axillary draining lymph nodes of breast cancer patients supplied the node samples. Trimming took 1 base from V and 6 from J, leaving 16 bases between them. CDR1 SGHDN and CDR2 FVKESK come from the germline V gene. CDR3 length equals 15 residues. One entry per CDR3 protein results from TCRdb running MiXCR on the multiplex PCR reads. The table lists fewer than 200,000 distinct CDR3 sequences, about 30% of them singletons. Comments on this clonotype: The antigen is undetermined. The CDR3 ends on some other residue instead of the conserved phenylalanine or tryptophan, so this is likely a read error.

The V and J genes are TRBV14 and TRBJ2-7, with D possibly TRBD1 on 6 matching bases. The sequence was obtained from a female donor with breast cancer. Some clones in this sample may be carry-over from other donors' samples. The specimen was axillary lymph node tissue. The CDR3, as DNA: TGTGCCAGCAGCCAAGTTCGAAGCAGGGGCGGCGAGCAGTACCCC. Its protein is CASSQVRSRGGEQYP.